This TCR beta chain was observed in a study of cytomegalovirus exposure and HLA in healthy donors. Study-wide results and caveats: Later on, analysis showed that most CMV-associated TCR beta chains appeared to be HLA-restricted.

PCR involved 60 Vbeta and 13 Jbeta primers. Measured with immunoSEQ multiplex PCR; TCRdb has only the in-frame clones, and not every one. This table has under 150,000 clones, around 70% appearing once. On this clone itself: Its antigen is not identified.

The sample consisted of PBMCs. This TCR was sampled from a woman under 30 in good health and CMV-seronegative.

The CDR3 sequence: CASSSGTSNSPLHF. The CDR3 bases are TGCGCCAGCAGCTCCGGTACTTCTAATTCACCCCTCCACTTT. The chain joins TRBV5-1 to TRBJ1-6; D unclear. The CDR3 runs to 14 residues. Trimming took 3 bases from V and 6 from J, leaving 10 bases between them. Germline CDR1 and CDR2: SGHRS and YFSETQ.